The next 29 T cell receptor beta chains were all read from a single sample in a study of lymphopenia after photon versus proton radiotherapy. Assay: immunoSEQ multiplex PCR; the TCRdb copy retains only in-frame clones and omits some. Of approximately 150,000 clones in the sample, 80% to 90% are singletons; the top ten hold about 4.4%. The source was peripheral blood, collected from a patient treated with photon-based radiotherapy. The receptors originated from a man aged 50-60 years with gastric cancer.

This chain uses TRBV25-1 with TRBJ2-2, with D perhaps assigned TRBD1 or TRBD2 (6 bases each). The germline V gene has CDR1 MGHDK and CDR2 SYGVNS. V was cut by 2 bases and J by 4 bases, with 11 bases left in between. The CDR3 totals 15 residues. The CDR3 DNA sequence: TGTGCCAGCAGTGAACCGGGGGCGACCACCGGGGAGCTGTTTTTT. This translates into CASSEPGATTGELFF. The full variable domain, completed using reference TRBV25-1 and TRBJ2-2, is EADIYQTPRYLVIGTGKKITLECSQTMGHDKMYWYQQDPGMELHLIHYSYGVNSTEKGDLSSESTVSRIRTEHFPLTLESARPSHTSQYLCASSEPGATTGELFFGEGSRLTVL.

The chain couples TRBV7-6 to TRBJ2-1; 14 bases are shared with TRBD2. Losses at the gene ends were 4 bases for V and 8 bases for J; bases not matched to a gene: 4. There are 15 residues in the CDR3. Germline V gene lookup returns CDR1 SGHVS and CDR2 FNYEAQ. The CDR3 loop reads CASSSRLAGGYEQFF. The CDR3 region has the DNA TGTGCCAGCAGCTCTAGACTAGCGGGAGGGTATGAGCAGTTCTTC.

This clone was seen more than once but under ten times. CDR3 in amino acids: CSVVGVTEAFF. CDR3 sequence (DNA): TGCAGCGTTGTGGGGGTCACTGAAGCTTTCTTT. The rearrangement joins TRBV29-1 to TRBJ1-1, with D maybe TRBD1 (5 bases). Germline V gives CDR1 SQVTM, CDR2 ANQGSEA. The CDR3 is made up of 11 amino acids. The V end lost 4 bases, the J end lost 4 bases, and 7 bases lay between the germline ends.

This chain links TRBV7-6 with TRBJ2-7; the D gene could be TRBD1 or TRBD2 (6 bases each). The CDR3 loop spans 15 amino acids. The V end was cut by 1 base, the J end by 2 bases, with 12 bases between. CDR1 and CDR2 (germline): SGHVS, FNYEAQ. The CDR3 nucleotides are TGTGCCAGCAGCTTAGAACAGGGAGGAACCTACGAGCAGTACTTC. It specifies CASSLEQGGTYEQYF.

J is TRBJ1-1 and V is TRBV5-7, with 7 bases that match TRBD1. TRBV5-7 belongs to the ORF category, with a function that is uncertain. CDR3 length: 15 amino acids. The V segment lost 0 bases and the J segment 5 bases; nucleotides outside the gene matches: 7. This chain's CDR3 is CASSLVPGGSTEAFF. For the CDR3, the DNA is TGTGCCAGCAGCTTGGTCCCAGGGGGGTCGACTGAAGCTTTCTTT.

The chain joins TRBV7-3 to TRBJ2-1; 9 bases align to TRBD2. V was clipped by 5 bases and J by 6 bases; unmatched bases: 11. The CDR3 has 16 amino acids. The V gene's germline CDR1 is SGHTA and CDR2 FQGTGA. The CDR3 DNA sequence: TGTGCCAGCAGCCCGCCCGTAGCGGGGGTTTTCAATGAGCAGTTCTTC. Translated: CASSPPVAGVFNEQFF.

This sequence joins TRBV5-1 and TRBJ1-1, with 7 bases that match TRBD1. Germline loops: CDR1 SGHRS, CDR2 YFSETQ. J lost 0 bases, V lost 4 bases, and 6 bases had no gene match. The CDR3 runs to 15 residues. CDR3 DNA sequence: TGCGCCAGCAGCCTCACGACAGGGTTGAACACTGAAGCTTTCTTT. The encoded protein is CASSLTTGLNTEAFF.

The chain links TRBV4-1 to TRBJ1-4; 10 nucleotides match TRBD1. The CDR3 contains 15 residues. Losses at the gene ends were 2 bases for V and 8 bases for J; bases not matched to a gene: 5. In germline, CDR1 is MGHRA, CDR2 YSYEKL. CDR3 residues: CASSQTDRGGEKLFF. The CDR3, as DNA: TGCGCCAGCAGCCAAACGGACAGGGGGGGAGAAAAACTGTTTTTT.

This sequence joins TRBV6-6 and TRBJ2-5; D could derive from TRBD1 or TRBD2 (5 bases each). Trimming left V 2 bases short and J 5 bases short, with 15 bases between. Germline CDR1 MNHNY, CDR2 SVGAGI (reference sequence). The CDR3 has 15 amino acids. The CDR3 here is CASSYPPGEGETQYF. As DNA, the CDR3 is TGTGCCAGCAGTTACCCCCCCGGTGAGGGGGAGACCCAGTACTTC.

This sequence joins TRBV28 and TRBJ1-1; tentatively, D is TRBD1 (6 bases). The V gene lost 6 bases and the J gene lost 4 bases, with 21 bases spanning the gap. Germline V gene lookup returns CDR1 MDHEN and CDR2 SYDVKM. The length of the CDR3 is 16 residues. Here the CDR3 DNA reads TGTGCCAGCAGCTCTCCAGGGGACCCTCTGGGCACTGAAGCTTTCTTT. Translation gives CASSSPGDPLGTEAFF.

V gene TRBV7-9 combines with J gene TRBJ2-3; D is unresolved. Per the germline V gene, CDR1 is SEHNR and CDR2 is FQNEAQ (reference sequence). The CDR3 is made up of 13 amino acids. V shed 5 bases and J shed 4 bases, with 10 bases lying between them. DNA for the CDR3: TGTGCCAGCAGCCCCCGTACGGCAGATACGCAGTATTTT. This codes for CASSPRTADTQYF.

This clone was seen a single time. The V and J genes are TRBV7-7 and TRBJ2-3, with 9 bases lining up with TRBD1. CDR1 and CDR2 (germline): SSHAT, FNYEAQ (reference sequence). The CDR3 contains 14 residues. Trimming at V came to 3 bases and at J to 6 bases, leaving 4 bases not matched to a gene. The chain's CDR3 is CASSFTGGDDTQYF. In DNA, the CDR3 is TGTGCCAGCAGCTTTACAGGGGGCGATGATACGCAGTATTTT.

Turning to this clone: It is unclear where the CDR3 begins or ends on the DNA, so no DNA is shown, and the CDR3 is as TCRdb lists it. The chain combines TRBV7-9 with TRBJ2-3; the table's D call, TRBD1, was not checked against the DNA. The CDR3 spans 15 residues, counting both ends. From germline, CDR1 is SEHNR and CDR2 FQNEAQ (reference sequence). The CDR3 protein is CASSFFGPGTDTQYF.

The J gene is TRBJ1-4, the V gene TRBV4-3; D possibly corresponds to TRBD1 (6 bases). Germline values: CDR1 LGHNA, CDR2 YSLEER. The CDR3 has 15 residues. V shed 1 base and J shed 8 bases, with 14 bases lying between them. The CDR3 spells CASSQGTLQGEKLFF. CDR3 nucleotides: TGCGCCAGCAGCCAAGGGACCCTCCAGGGGGAAAAACTGTTTTTT.

This sequence joins TRBV10-3 and TRBJ2-7; TRBD2 matches at 7 bases. Trimming at V came to 2 bases and at J to 2 bases, leaving 9 bases not matched to a gene. Germline assignment: CDR1 ENHRY and CDR2 SYGVKD. This CDR3 contains 16 residues. CDR3 loop: CAISELGTIKPYEQYF. The CDR3 DNA is TGTGCCATCAGTGAGCTCGGGACTATCAAACCCTACGAGCAGTACTTC.

The table lists this clone with a count of one. The chain recombines TRBV18 with TRBJ2-3; TRBD1 or TRBD2 may be the D gene (6 bases each). The CDR3 totals 16 residues. Germline V CDR1 and CDR2: KGHSH, LQKENI. The germline V and J ends were trimmed by 0 bases and 0 bases, with 10 bases remaining between them. In DNA, the CDR3 is TGTGCCAGCTCACCACCGAGGGGGACTAGCACAGATACGCAGTATTTT. Translating it yields CASSPPRGTSTDTQYF.

CDR3 sequence (DNA): TGTGCCAGCCGTAAGTCCGAAGACAGGGCGACCTCCTACGAGCAGTACTTC. It is translated as CASRKSEDRATSYEQYF. V and J are TRBV2 and TRBJ2-7, with 7 bases lining up with TRBD1. Germline V CDR1 and CDR2: SNHLY, FYNNEI. This CDR3 spans 17 amino acids. Trimming took 8 bases from V and 0 from J; bases not matched to a gene: 16. Looking up the rest from reference TRBV2 and TRBJ2-7 gives the full variable domain: EPEVTQTPSHQVTQMGQEVILRCVPISNHLYFYWYRQILGQKVEFLVSFYNNEISEKSEIFDDQFSVERPDGSNFTLKIRSTKLEDSAMYFCASRKSEDRATSYEQYFGPGTRLTVT.

The chain joins TRBV2 to TRBJ2-7, with D perhaps TRBD1 or TRBD2 (5 bases each). This CDR3 has 13 residues. CDR1 and CDR2 (germline): SNHLY, FYNNEI. V lost 4 bases to trimming and J lost 3 bases, with 10 bases between them. This CDR3 reads CASSAGTYYEQYF. The CDR3 DNA follows: TGTGCCAGCAGTGCCGGGACCTACTACGAGCAGTACTTC.

This sequence joins TRBV19 and TRBJ1-5; no clear D gene. The V end lost 0 bases, the J end lost 6 bases, and 9 bases lay between the germline ends. CDR1 is LNHDA, CDR2 SQIVND, per germline (reference sequence). The length of the CDR3 is 14 residues. Here the CDR3 DNA reads TGTGCCAGTAGTATAGATCACAGTTCTCAGCCCCAGCATTTT. It translates to CASSIDHSSQPQHF. Supplemented by reference TRBV19 and TRBJ1-5, the full variable domain reads DGGITQSPKYLFRKEGQNVTLSCEQNLNHDAMYWYRQDPGQGLRLIYYSQIVNDFQKGDIAEGYSVSREKKESFPLTVTSAQKNPTAFYLCASSIDHSSQPQHFGDGTRLSIL.

The J gene is TRBJ2-7, the V gene TRBV4-1; 7 nucleotides line up with TRBD1. The length of the CDR3 is 16 residues. The junction had 11 bases not matched to a gene; V was cut back by 4 bases and J by 2 bases. CDR1 is MGHRA and CDR2 is YSYEKL in the germline V gene. This CDR3 is CASSPSARGYAYEQYF. CDR3 nucleotides: TGCGCCAGCAGCCCTAGTGCCAGGGGGTACGCCTACGAGCAGTACTTC.

The rearrangement uses TRBV19 and TRBJ2-7, with 8 nucleotides matching TRBD2. V lost 5 bases and J lost 2; bases outside the gene matches: 5. This CDR3 has 14 residues. CDR1 is LNHDA, CDR2 SQIVND, per germline (reference sequence). CDR3 residues: CASSAAGGAYEQYF. DNA of the CDR3: TGTGCCAGTAGTGCGGCGGGAGGTGCCTACGAGCAGTACTTC.

The V call is TRBV7-2, the J call TRBJ2-2; 10 bases fit TRBD2. The CDR3 covers 16 residues. The trim removed 2 bases at V and 4 bases at J, leaving 4 bases unmatched. CDR1 is SGHTA, CDR2 FQGNSA, per germline. This chain's CDR3 is CASSLTLAGATGELFF. CDR3 sequence (DNA): TGTGCCAGCAGCTTAACCCTAGCGGGAGCCACCGGGGAGCTGTTTTTT. Supplemented by reference TRBV7-2 and TRBJ2-2, the full variable domain reads GAGVSQSPSNKVTEKGKDVELRCDPISGHTALYWYRQSLGQGLEFLIYFQGNSAPDKSGLPSDRFSAERTGGSVSTLTIQRTQQEDSAVYLCASSLTLAGATGELFFGEGSRLTVL.

The genes are TRBV6-6 and TRBJ2-1; 11 bases map to TRBD2. Germline CDR1 MNHNY, CDR2 SVGAGI (reference sequence). The CDR3 contains 15 residues. The V segment lost 7 bases and the J segment 4 bases; nucleotides outside the gene matches: 6. The CDR3 loop is CASNTGLAGYNEQFF. CDR3 nucleotide sequence: TGTGCCAGCAATACCGGACTAGCGGGTTACAATGAGCAGTTCTTC.

This chain links TRBV6-6 with TRBJ2-7, with D uncertain. CDR1 MNHNY and CDR2 SVGAGI come from the germline V gene (reference sequence). The CDR3 has 14 amino acids. Trimming pared 5 bases from V and 3 bases from J, leaving 14 bases between. The CDR3: CASSPFQTIYEQYF. DNA for the CDR3: TGTGCCAGCAGTCCCTTTCAAACTATCTACGAGCAGTACTTC.

The count of this clone is one. The gene calls are TRBV11-2 and TRBJ2-7; 9 nucleotides line up with TRBD2. Losses at the gene ends were 5 bases for V and 2 bases for J; bases not matched to a gene: 13. The length of the CDR3 is 17 residues. Germline CDR1 is SGHAT and CDR2 is FQNNGV. Here the CDR3 reads CASSLNGLAKSPYEQYF. The CDR3 DNA reads TGTGCCAGCAGCCTCAACGGACTAGCGAAGTCCCCCTACGAGCAGTACTTC.

V gene TRBV14 combines with J gene TRBJ2-7; tentatively, D is TRBD2 (6 bases). This CDR3 has 15 amino acids. The germline gives CDR1 SGHDN, CDR2 FVKESK. The ends were cut back, 3 bases at V and 4 bases at J, with 16 bases in the middle. The CDR3 DNA reads TGTGCCAGCAGCCAGACTCATCTAGCGTCGTACGAGCAGTACTTC. It yields the protein CASSQTHLASYEQYF.

This clone showed up just once. The chain links TRBV7-9 to TRBJ2-7; D is possibly TRBD1 (6 bases). Deletions cut 4 bases from V and 4 bases from J, with 17 bases between. The CDR3 runs 15 residues. CDR1 SEHNR and CDR2 FQNEAQ come from the germline V gene (reference sequence). CDR3 sequence (DNA): TGTGCCAGCAGCTCGATTACAGGGCTTGAATACGAGCAGTACTTC. Amino acids: CASSSITGLEYEQYF.

This chain connects TRBV5-5 to TRBJ2-7, with 12 bases fitting TRBD2. The CDR3 totals 16 residues. In germline, CDR1 is SGHKS, CDR2 YYEKEE (reference sequence). V shed 4 bases and J 4 bases; nucleotides not matched to a gene: 9. CDR3 residues: CASSGEASGRAYEQYF. CDR3 sequence (DNA): TGTGCCAGCAGCGGGGAGGCTAGCGGGAGGGCATACGAGCAGTACTTC.

The chain employs TRBV19 and TRBJ2-7, with 7 bases lining up with TRBD1. Germline loops: CDR1 LNHDA, CDR2 SQIVND (reference sequence). V lost 4 bases to trimming and J lost 3 bases; unmatched junction nucleotides: 6. The CDR3 sequence is 14 residues long. The CDR3 DNA follows: TGTGCCAGTAGTACCCGGACAGGAGACTACGAGCAGTACTTC. It encodes CASSTRTGDYEQYF.